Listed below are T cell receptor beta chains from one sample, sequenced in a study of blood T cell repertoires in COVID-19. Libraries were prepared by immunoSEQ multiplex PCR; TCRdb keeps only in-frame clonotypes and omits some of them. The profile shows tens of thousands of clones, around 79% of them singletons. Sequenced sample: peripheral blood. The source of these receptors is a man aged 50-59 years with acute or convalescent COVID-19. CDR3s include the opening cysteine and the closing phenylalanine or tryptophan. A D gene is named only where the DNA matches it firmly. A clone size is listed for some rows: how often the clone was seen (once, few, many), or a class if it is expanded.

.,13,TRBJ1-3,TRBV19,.,CASGVSAGNTIYF,TGTGCCAGTGGCGTTAGCGCTGGAAACACCATATATTTT
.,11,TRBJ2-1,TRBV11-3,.,CASSQGSEQFF,TGTGCCAGCAGCCAGGGGAGTGAGCAGTTCTTC
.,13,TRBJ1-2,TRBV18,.,CASSPQQGDGYTF,TGTGCCAGCTCACCACAACAGGGAGATGGCTACACCTTC
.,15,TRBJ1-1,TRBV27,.,CASSLFGQKNTEAFF,TGTGCCAGCAGTTTATTTGGACAGAAGAACACTGAAGCTTTCTTT
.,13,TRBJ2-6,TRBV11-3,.,CASSSRGANVLTF,TGTGCCAGCAGCTCCAGAGGGGCCAACGTCCTGACTTTC
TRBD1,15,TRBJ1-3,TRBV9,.,CASSVGQGVRNTIYF,TGTGCCAGCAGCGTAGGCCAGGGGGTAAGAAACACCATATATTTT
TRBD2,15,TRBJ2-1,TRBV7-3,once,CASSSLAGNGGEQFF,TGTGCCAGCAGTTCACTAGCGGGAAACGGGGGTGAGCAGTTCTTC
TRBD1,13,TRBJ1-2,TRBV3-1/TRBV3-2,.,CASSRRGPDGYTF,TGTGCCAGCAGCCGCAGGGGGCCCGATGGCTACACCTTC
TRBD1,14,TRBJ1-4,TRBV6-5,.,CASRPTGGGEKLFF,TGTGCCAGCCGCCCTACAGGGGGTGGTGAAAAACTGTTTTTT
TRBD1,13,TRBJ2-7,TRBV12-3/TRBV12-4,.,CASSDRGTYEQYF,TGTGCCAGCAGTGACAGGGGTACCTACGAGCAGTACTTC
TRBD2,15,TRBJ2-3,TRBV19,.,CASSIDRGGTDTQYF,TGTGCCAGTAGTATAGATCGGGGGGGAACAGATACGCAGTATTTT
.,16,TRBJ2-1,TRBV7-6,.,CASSLAGTRSYNEQFF,TGTGCCAGCAGCTTAGCAGGGACTCGATCCTACAATGAGCAGTTCTTC
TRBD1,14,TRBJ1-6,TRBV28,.,CASSLHTLQGASLF,TGTGCCAGCAGTCTCCACACCCTACAGGGGGCATCACTTTTT